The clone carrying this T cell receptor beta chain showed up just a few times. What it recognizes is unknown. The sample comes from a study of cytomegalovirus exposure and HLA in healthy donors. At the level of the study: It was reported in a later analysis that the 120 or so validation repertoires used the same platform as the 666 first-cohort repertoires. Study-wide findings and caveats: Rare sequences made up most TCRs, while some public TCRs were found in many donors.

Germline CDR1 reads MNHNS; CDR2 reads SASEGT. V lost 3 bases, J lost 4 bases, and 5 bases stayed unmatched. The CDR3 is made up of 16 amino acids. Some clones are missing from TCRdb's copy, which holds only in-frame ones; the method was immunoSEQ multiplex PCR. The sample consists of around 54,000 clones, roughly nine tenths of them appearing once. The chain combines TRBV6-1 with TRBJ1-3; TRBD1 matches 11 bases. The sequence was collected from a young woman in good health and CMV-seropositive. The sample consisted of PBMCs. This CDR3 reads CASSDRTGGVGNTIYF. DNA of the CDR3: TGTGCCAGCAGTGATAGGACAGGGGGCGTCGGAAACACCATATATTTT.